This T cell receptor (beta chain) was obtained from a study of T cells after yellow fever vaccination. Study-wide results and caveats: Primary-vaccination clones mostly resurfaced post-booster (about 95% CD4, approximately 87% CD8). Secondary responses were weaker yet peaked faster, day 5 versus 15.

Template-switching 5'RACE yielded the TCR cDNA; a universal primer site and UMIs were added in the process. One entry per CDR3 protein results from TCRdb running MiXCR on the 5' RACE reads. The sample has some 420,000 distinct CDR3 sequences; around 20% are singletons. Concerning this clonotype itself: Its antigen remains unknown.

Per germline, CDR1 LNHNV and CDR2 YYDKDF (reference sequence). This CDR3 is 15 amino acids long. V trimming: 1 base; J trimming: 6 bases; junction bases outside the gene matches: 5. Specimen: PBMCs, collected before the yellow fever booster vaccination. The TCR comes from a man aged 18 to 29 who received the YFV17D yellow fever vaccine. The V and J genes are TRBV15 and TRBJ2-1, with 8 bases fitting TRBD2. For the CDR3, the DNA is TGTGCCACCAGCAGAGTCGGGGGGGCATTCAATGAGCAGTTCTTC. Amino acid sequence: CATSRVGGAFNEQFF.